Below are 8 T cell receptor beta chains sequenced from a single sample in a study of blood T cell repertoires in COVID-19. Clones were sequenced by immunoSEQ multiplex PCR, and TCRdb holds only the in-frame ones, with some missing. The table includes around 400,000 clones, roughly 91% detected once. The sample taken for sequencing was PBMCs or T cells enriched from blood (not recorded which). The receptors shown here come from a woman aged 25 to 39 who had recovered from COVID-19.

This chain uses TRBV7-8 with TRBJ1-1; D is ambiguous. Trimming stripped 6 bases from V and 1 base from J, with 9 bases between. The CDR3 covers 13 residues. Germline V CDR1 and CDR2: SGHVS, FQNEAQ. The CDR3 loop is CASSRKANTEAFF. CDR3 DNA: TGTGCCAGCAGTCGTAAAGCGAACACTGAAGCTTTCTTT.

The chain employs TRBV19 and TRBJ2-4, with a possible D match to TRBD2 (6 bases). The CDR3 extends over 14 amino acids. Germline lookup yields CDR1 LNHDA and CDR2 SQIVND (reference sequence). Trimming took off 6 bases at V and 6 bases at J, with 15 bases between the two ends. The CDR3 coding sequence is TGTGCCAGTAGCCCACTAGGAGGGCTAAACATTCAGTACTTC. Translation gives CASSPLGGLNIQYF. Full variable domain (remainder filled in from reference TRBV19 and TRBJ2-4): DGGITQSPKYLFRKEGQNVTLSCEQNLNHDAMYWYRQDPGQGLRLIYYSQIVNDFQKGDIAEGYSVSREKKESFPLTVTSAQKNPTAFYLCASSPLGGLNIQYFGAGTRLSVL.

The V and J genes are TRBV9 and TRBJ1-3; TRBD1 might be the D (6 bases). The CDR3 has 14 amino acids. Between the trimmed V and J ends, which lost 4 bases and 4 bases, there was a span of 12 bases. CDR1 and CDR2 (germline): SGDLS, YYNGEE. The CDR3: CASSPGVSGNTIYF. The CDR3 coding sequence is TGTGCCAGCAGCCCAGGGGTCTCGGGAAACACCATATATTTT.

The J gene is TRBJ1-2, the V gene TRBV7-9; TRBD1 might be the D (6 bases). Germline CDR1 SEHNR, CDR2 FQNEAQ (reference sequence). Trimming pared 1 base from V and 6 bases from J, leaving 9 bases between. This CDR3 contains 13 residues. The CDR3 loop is CASSLGQADGYTF. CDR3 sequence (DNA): TGTGCCAGCAGCTTAGGACAGGCCGATGGCTACACCTTC.

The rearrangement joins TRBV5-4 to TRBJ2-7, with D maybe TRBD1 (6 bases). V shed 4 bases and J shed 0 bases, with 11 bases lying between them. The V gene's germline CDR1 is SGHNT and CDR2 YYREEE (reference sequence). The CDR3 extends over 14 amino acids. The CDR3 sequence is CASSNRDNSYEQYF. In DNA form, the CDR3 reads TGTGCCAGCAGCAACCGGGACAACTCCTACGAGCAGTACTTC.

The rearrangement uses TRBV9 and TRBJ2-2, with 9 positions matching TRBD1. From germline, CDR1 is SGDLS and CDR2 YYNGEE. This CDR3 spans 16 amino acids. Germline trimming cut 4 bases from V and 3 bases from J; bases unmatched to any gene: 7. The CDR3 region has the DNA TGTGCCAGCAGCACCCCTAGGACAGGGGACACCGGGGAGCTGTTTTTT. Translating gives CASSTPRTGDTGELFF.

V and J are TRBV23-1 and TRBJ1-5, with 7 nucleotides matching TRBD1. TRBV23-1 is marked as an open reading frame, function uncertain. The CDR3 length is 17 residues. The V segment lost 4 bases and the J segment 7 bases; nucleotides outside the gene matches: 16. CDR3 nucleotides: TGCGCCAGCAGTCGTGTCAGTCGACAGGGCCGTCTGCAGCCCCAGCATTTT. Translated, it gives CASSRVSRQGRLQPQHF.

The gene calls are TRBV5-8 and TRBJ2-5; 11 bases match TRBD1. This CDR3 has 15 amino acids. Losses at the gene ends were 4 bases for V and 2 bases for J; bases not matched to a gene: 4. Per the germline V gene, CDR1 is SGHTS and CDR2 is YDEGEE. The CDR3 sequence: CASSLGTGGQETQYF. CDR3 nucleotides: TGTGCCAGCAGCCTAGGGACAGGGGGACAAGAGACCCAGTACTTC.